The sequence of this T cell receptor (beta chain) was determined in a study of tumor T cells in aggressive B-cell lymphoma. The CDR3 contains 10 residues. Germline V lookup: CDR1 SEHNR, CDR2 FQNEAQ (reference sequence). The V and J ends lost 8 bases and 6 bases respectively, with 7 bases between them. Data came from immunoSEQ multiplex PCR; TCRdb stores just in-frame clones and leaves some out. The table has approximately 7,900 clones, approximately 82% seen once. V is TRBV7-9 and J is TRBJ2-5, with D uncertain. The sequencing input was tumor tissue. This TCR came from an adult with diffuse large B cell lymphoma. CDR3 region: CASGLQTQYF. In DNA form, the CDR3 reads TGTGCCAGCGGCCTCCAGACCCAGTACTTC.